Reported below is one TCR beta chain. Its antigen is not yet known. No much larger clone exists at a distance of one base, and base qualities are not known. The library was made by PCR. The reads were generated on an Illumina HiSeq 2500. To normalize quantification of the TCRbeta repertoire, the TCR libraries were built with molecular barcoding that relied on unique molecular identifiers. TCRdb passed the public sequencing reads through fastp at Q25 and MiXCR, retaining productive beta sequences. Duplicate CDR3 protein sequences are folded into a single record with the most common DNA and genes. Across this sample there are about a million distinct CDR3 sequences, with about 29% seen only once. The top ten hold roughly 28% of the sample. The sample originates from a study of T-cell reconstitution after alpha-beta-depleted transplantation in children (TCRdb year 2016). Background on the whole study: T-cell immune reconstitution after TCRalphabeta/CD19-depleted allogeneic hematopoietic cell transplantation in children was quantitatively tracked in the study by means of TCR repertoire profiling.

The investigation overall reported the following: In some patients, the high TCRbeta diversity seen at day 60 was put down to recipient T cells and intrathymic progenitors that had survived conditioning. About two months after transplant, the apparently early recovery of alphabetaT-cell counts reportedly depended on just several hundred clones that had expanded rapidly and came from non-depleted graft cells. The frequencies of hyperexpanded clones fell over the following months, and after one year, T-cell counts and TCRbeta diversity were mostly attributed to newly produced T cells.

Reading the label with the study, this specimen's treatment or condition is: allogeneic hematopoietic cell transplantation with graft depleted of TCRalphabeta T cells and CD19 B cells. The children who served as transplant recipients had been given grafts of TCRalphabeta/CD19-depleted allogeneic hematopoietic cells. Looking up the germline V gene yields CDR1 KGHSH and CDR2 LQKENI. At the junction V is shortened by 4 bases and J by 4 bases, with 11 bases in between. From the cysteine through the phenylalanine, the CDR3 covers 14 amino acids. Only CDR3 DNA is held: 42 bases, read in frame from base 1.

This specimen was PBMCs, mostly from graft donor cells, taken 360 days after TCRalphabeta/CD19-depleted stem cell transplant. The chain links TRBV18 with TRBJ1-5; the D gene lacks a confident call. The source of this sequence is a boy younger than two who had a stem cell transplant for SCID, so the T cells may come from the graft donor. The CDR3 corresponds to CASSLHPRNQPQHF. The sequenced DNA is TGTGCCAGCTCACTCCACCCACGAAATCAGCCCCAGCATTTT.